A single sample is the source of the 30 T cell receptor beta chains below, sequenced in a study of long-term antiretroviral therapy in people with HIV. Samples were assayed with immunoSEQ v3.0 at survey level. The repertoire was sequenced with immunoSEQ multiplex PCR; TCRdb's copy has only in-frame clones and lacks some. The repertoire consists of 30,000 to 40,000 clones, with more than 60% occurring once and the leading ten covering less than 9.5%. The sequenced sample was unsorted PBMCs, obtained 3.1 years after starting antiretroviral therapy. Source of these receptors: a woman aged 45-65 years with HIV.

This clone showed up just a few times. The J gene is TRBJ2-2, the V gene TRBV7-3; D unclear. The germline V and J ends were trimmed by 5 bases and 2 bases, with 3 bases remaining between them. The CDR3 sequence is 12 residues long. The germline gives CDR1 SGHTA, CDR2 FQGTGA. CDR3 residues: CASSLNTGELFF. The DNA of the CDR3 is TGTGCCAGCAGCCTAAACACCGGGGAGCTGTTTTTT. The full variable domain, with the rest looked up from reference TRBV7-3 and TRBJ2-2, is GAGVSQTPSNKVTEKGKYVELRCDPISGHTALYWYRQSLGQGPEFLIYFQGTGAADDSGLPNDRFFAVRPEGSVSTLKIQRTERGDSAVYLCASSLNTGELFFGEGSRLTVL.

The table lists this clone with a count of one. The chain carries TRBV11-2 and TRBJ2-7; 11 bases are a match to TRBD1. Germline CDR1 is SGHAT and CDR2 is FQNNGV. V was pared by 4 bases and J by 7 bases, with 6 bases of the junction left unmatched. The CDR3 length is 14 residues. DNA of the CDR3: TGTGCCAGCAGCTCAACCCGGGACAGGGGGGAGCAGTACGTC. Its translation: CASSSTRDRGEQYV.

The CDR3 loop is CASSLAGKVYEQYV. CDR3 sequence (DNA): TGTGCCAGCAGCTTGGCGGGGAAAGTCTACGAGCAGTACGTC. V and J are TRBV7-3 and TRBJ2-7; tentative D call: TRBD2 (6 bases). CDR1 SGHTA and CDR2 FQGTGA come from the germline V gene. The CDR3 totals 14 residues. Trimming left V 3 bases short and J 3 bases short, with 12 bases between.

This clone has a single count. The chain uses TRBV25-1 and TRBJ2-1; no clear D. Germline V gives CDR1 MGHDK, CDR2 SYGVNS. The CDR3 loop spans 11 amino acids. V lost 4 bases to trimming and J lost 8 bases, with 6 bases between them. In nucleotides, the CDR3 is TGTGCCAGCAGTGTGGGGTATGAGCAGTTCTTC. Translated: CASSVGYEQFF.

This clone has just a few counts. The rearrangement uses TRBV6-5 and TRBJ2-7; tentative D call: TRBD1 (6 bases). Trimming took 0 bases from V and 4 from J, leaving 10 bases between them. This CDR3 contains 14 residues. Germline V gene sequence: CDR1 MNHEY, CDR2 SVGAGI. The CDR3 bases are TGTGCCAGCAGTTACTCGACAGGAGGTTACGAGCAGTACTTC. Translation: CASSYSTGGYEQYF.

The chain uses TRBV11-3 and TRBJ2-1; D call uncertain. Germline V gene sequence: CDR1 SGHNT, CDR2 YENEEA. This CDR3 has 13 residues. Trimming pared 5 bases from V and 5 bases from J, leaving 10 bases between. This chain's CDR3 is CASSLGPDNEQFF. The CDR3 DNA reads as TGTGCCAGCAGCCTCGGACCGGACAATGAGCAGTTCTTC.

CDR3 amino acids: CASSERRDRGRGYTF. The CDR3 DNA reads as TGTGCCAGCAGTGAACGCCGGGACAGGGGGCGTGGCTACACCTTC. This chain links TRBV6-1 with TRBJ1-2; 12 nucleotides match TRBD1. J gave up 7 bases and V 2 bases, and 5 bases lay outside the gene matches. The CDR3 totals 15 residues. CDR1 and CDR2 from the germline V gene are MNHNS and SASEGT.

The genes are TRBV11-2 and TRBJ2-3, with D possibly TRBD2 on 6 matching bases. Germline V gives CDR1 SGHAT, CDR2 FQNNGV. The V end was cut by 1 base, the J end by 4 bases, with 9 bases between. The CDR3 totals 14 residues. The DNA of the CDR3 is TGTGCCAGCAGCTTAGTTAGACTAGCAGATACGCAGTATTTT. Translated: CASSLVRLADTQYF.

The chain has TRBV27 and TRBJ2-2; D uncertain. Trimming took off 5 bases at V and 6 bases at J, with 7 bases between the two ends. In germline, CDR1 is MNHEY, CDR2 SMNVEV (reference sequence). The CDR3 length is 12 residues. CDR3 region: CASSPFPGELFF. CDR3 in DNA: TGTGCCAGCAGTCCTTTCCCCGGGGAGCTGTTTTTT.

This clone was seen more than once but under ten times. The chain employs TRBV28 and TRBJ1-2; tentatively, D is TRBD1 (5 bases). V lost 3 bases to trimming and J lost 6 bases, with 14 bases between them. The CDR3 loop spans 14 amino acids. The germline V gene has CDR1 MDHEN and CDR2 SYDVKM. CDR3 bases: TGTGCCAGCAGTTTTCTCCAGGGAGTTGATGGCTACACCTTC. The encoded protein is CASSFLQGVDGYTF.

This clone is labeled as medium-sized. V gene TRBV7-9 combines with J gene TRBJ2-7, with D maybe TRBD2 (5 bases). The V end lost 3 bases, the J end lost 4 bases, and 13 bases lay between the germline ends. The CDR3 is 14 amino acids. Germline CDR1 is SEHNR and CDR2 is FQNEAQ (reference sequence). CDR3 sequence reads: CASSLGGSGYEQYV. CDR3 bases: TGTGCCAGCAGCTTGGGCGGATCGGGGTACGAGCAGTACGTC.

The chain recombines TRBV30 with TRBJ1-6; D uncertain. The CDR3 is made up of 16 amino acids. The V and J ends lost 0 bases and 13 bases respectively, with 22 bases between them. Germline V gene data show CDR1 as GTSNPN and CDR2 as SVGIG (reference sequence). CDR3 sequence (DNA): TGTGCCTGGAGTGTAACCGGGTTTACGGCGGACTTTCCCCTCCACTTT. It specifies CAWSVTGFTADFPLHF.

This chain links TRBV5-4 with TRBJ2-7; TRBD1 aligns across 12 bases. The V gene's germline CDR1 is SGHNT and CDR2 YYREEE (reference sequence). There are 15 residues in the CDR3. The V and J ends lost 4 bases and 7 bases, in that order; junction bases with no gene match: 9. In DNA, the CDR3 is TGTGCCAGCAGCAAAGGGGGACAGGGGGCAAGTGAGCAGTACTTC. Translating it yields CASSKGGQGASEQYF.

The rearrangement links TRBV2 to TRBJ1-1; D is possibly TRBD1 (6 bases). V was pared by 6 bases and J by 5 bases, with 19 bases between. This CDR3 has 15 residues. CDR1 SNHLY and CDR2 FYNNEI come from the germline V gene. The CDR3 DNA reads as TGTGCCAGCAGGGATACACAGGGATATGAAACTGAAGCTTTCTTT. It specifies CASRDTQGYETEAFF.

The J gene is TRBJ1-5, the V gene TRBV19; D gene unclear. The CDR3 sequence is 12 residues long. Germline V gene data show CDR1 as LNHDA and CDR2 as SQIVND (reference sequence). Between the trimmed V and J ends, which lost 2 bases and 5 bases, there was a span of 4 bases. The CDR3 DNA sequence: TGTGCCAGTAGTATAATAGATCAGCCCCAGCATTTT. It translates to CASSIIDQPQHF.

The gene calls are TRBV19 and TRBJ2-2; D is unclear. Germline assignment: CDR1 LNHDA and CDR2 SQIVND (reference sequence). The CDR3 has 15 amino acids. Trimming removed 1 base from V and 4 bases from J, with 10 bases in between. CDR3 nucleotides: TGTGCCAGTAGTATAGGAGTAGGGCTCACCGGGGAGCTGTTTTTT. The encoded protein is CASSIGVGLTGELFF.

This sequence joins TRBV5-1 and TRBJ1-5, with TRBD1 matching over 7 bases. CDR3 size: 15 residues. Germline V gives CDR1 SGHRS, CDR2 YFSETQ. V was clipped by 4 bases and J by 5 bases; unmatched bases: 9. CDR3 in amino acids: CASSRTGERDQPQHF. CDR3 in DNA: TGCGCCAGCAGCAGAACAGGGGAGCGGGATCAGCCCCAGCATTTT.

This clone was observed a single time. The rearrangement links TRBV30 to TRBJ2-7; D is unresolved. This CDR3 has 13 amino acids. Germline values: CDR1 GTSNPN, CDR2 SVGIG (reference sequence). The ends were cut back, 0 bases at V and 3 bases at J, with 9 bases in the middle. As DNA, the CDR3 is TGTGCCTGGAGTGTACGAAGGGACTACGAGCAGTACTTC. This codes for CAWSVRRDYEQYF. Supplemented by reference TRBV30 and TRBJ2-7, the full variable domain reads SQTIHQWPATLVQPVGSPLSLECTVEGTSNPNLYWYRQAAGRGLQLLFYSVGIGQISSEVPQNLSASRPQDRQFILSSKKLLLSDSGFYLCAWSVRRDYEQYFGPGTRLTVT.

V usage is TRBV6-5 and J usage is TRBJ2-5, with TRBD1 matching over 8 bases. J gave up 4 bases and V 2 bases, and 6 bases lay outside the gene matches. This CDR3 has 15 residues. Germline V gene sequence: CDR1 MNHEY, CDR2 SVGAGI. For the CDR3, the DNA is TGTGCCAGCAGTTACGACAGGGGCAACAGAGAGACCCAGTACTTC. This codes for CASSYDRGNRETQYF.

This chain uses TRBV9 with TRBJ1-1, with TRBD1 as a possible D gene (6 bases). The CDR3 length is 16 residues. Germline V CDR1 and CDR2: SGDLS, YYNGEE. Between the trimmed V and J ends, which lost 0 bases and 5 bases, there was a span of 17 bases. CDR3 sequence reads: CASSVAGWGGGTEAFF. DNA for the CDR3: TGTGCCAGCAGCGTAGCGGGTTGGGGAGGGGGTACTGAAGCTTTCTTT.

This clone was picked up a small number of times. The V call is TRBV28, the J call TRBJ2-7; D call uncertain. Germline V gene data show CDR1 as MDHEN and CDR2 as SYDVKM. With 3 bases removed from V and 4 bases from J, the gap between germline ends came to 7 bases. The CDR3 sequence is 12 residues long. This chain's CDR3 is CASSFVGYEQYF. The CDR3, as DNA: TGTGCCAGCAGTTTCGTGGGGTACGAGCAGTACTTC.

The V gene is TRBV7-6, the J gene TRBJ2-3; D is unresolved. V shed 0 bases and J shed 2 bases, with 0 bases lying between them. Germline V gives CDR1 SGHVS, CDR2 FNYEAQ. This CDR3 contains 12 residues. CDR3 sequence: CASSLATDTQYF. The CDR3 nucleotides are TGTGCCAGCAGCTTAGCCACAGATACGCAGTATTTT.

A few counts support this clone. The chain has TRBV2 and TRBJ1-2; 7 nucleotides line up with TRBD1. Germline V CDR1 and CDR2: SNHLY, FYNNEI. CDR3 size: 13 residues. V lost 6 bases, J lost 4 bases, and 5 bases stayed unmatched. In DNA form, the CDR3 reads TGTGCCAGCAGGAAACAGGGGACCTATGGCTACACCTTC. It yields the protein CASRKQGTYGYTF.

The CDR3 here is CASSVAAGGTDTQYF. The CDR3 nucleotides read TGTGCCAGCAGCGTAGCAGCGGGGGGCACAGATACGCAGTATTTT. The chain employs TRBV9 and TRBJ2-3, with 8 bases fitting TRBD2. After removal of 0 bases from V and 1 base from J, the junction contained 1 base not matched to a gene. The germline gives CDR1 SGDLS, CDR2 YYNGEE. The CDR3 has 15 residues.

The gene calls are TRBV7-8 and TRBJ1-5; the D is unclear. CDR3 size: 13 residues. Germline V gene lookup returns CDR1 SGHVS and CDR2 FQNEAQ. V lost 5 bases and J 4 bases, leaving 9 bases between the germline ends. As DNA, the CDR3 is TGTGCCAGCAGCCCCGGGCGGAATCAGCCCCAGCATTTT. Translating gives CASSPGRNQPQHF.

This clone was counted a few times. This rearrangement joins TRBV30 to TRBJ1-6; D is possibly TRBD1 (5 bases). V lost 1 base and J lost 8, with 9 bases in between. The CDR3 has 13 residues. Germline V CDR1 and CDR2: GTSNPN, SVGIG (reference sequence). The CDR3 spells CAWSGDVYSPLHF. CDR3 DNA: TGTGCCTGGAGTGGGGACGTCTATTCACCCCTCCACTTT.

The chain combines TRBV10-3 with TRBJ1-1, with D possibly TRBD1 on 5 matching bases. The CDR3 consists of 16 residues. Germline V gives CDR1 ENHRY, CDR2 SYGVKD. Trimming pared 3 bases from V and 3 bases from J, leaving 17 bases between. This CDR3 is CAISEGAGSGDTEAFF. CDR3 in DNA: TGTGCCATCAGTGAAGGGGCAGGGTCCGGCGACACTGAAGCTTTCTTT.

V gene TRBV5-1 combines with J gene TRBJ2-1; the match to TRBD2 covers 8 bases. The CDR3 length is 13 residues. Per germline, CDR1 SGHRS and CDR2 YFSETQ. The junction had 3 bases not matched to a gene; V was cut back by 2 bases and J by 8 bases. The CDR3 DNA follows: TGCGCCAGCAGCTTTCGGGGGGGGGATGAGCAGTTCTTC. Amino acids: CASSFRGGDEQFF.

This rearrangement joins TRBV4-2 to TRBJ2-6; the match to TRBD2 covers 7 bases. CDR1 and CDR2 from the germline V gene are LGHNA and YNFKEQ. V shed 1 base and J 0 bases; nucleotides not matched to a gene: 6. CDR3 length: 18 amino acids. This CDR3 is CASSQVLGGFSGANVLTF. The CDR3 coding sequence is TGTGCCAGCAGCCAAGTTCTCGGGGGGTTCTCTGGGGCCAACGTCCTGACTTTC.

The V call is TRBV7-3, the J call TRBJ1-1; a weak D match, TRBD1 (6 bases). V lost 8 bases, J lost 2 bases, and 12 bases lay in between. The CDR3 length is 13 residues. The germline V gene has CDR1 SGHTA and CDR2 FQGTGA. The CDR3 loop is CASRGGSNTEAFF. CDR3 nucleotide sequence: TGTGCCAGCCGAGGGGGTTCAAACACTGAAGCTTTCTTT.